This T cell receptor beta chain stems from a study of OX40 agonist ivuxolimab in advanced cancers. At the level of the whole study: Ivuxolimab was an agonistic, fully human IgG2 monoclonal antibody directed against OX40 (CD134), a costimulatory receptor. Patients were allowed to have had prior anti-PD-1, anti-PD-L1 or anti-CTLA-4 therapy, and approximately 40% of the dose-escalation patients had previously received checkpoint inhibitors. Partial responses occurred in three dose-escalation patients, of whom one had hepatocellular carcinoma and two had cutaneous melanoma. Among the approximately 50 dose-escalation patients, around 20 had hepatocellular carcinoma, around 15 melanoma, 9 renal cell carcinoma and 9 head and neck cancer. The purpose of peripheral TCRbeta sequencing was to test whether ivuxolimab changed TCR sequence diversity and led to clonal T-cell expansion. The paper describes the monotherapy dose-escalation part (N ≈ 49 patients) of the phase I trial of ivuxolimab. In the dose-escalation cohort, around four fifths of patients were male, and the mean age was roughly 56 years with a range of roughly 20 to 79. Intravenous ivuxolimab was administered to patients every 2 weeks at six dose levels: 0.01, 0.1, 0.3, 1.5, 3 and 10 mg/kg.

The trial excluded patients who had a history of autoimmune disease or were on systemic immunosuppression. Peripheral blood for TCR sequencing was collected from all dose cohorts at baseline, on cycle 4 day 1, and on cycle 7 day 1. Samples came from an open-label, multicenter, first-in-human phase I dose-escalation trial of ivuxolimab. The trial enrolled adults with locally advanced or metastatic head and neck squamous cell, hepatocellular, melanoma or renal cell carcinoma. CD4+ and CD8+ T cells were sorted separately from peripheral blood before TCR sequencing. Here is what the overall study found, with its caveats: After ivuxolimab, expanded clones were on average more numerous among CD8+ T cells than among CD4+ T cells. Low levels of normalized T-cell clonal expansion were also seen in some nonresponding patients. Which antigens the clonally expanded peripheral T cells were specific for was not determined. In the 0.1-3.0 mg/kg groups, partial responders had among the lowest normalized peripheral clonal expansion, particularly in CD8+ T cells. At doses of 0.1 to 3.0 mg/kg, clonal expansion of both CD4+ and CD8+ blood T cells was observed from baseline to week 6.

Genomic DNA was extracted from sorted cells for sequencing of the TCRbeta CDR3 region. The immunoSEQ Assay was used to sequence the TCRbeta CDR3 regions. The table comes from immuneACCESS by way of TCRdb, which keeps in-frame sequences with V and J called. Part of the clones is missing from these tables; in studies checked, under half for an unresolved V gene and the rest for unknown reasons. This sample comprises over 15,000 clones, approximately 86% of them detected only once. Roughly 4% of the sample rests with the top ten. As regards this clone: No cognate antigen has been identified for it. No base quality values were provided; no much bigger clone lies one nucleotide off.

From the germline V gene (reference sequence), CDR1 is LNHDA and CDR2 is SQIVND. V is pared back by 5 bases and J by 1 base, with 15 bases lying between the germline termini. Counted from cysteine to phenylalanine, this CDR3 has 16 amino acids. Only CDR3 DNA remains: 48 bases, in frame from the first base. The sample was CD4+ or CD8+ T cells sorted from blood, taken in a trial of the OX40 agonist ivuxolimab. This sequence uses TRBV19 and TRBJ2-1; there is no confident call for the D gene. The clonotype was recovered from an adult with an advanced solid tumor such as melanoma, head and neck, liver or kidney cancer. The encoded CDR3 is CASSSQVTISYNEQFF. Here is the DNA: TGTGCCAGTAGTTCGCAAGTCACCATATCCTACAATGAGCAGTTCTTC.